This T cell receptor beta chain was identified in a study of cytomegalovirus exposure and HLA in healthy donors. Study observations and caveats: Near-uniform donor sequencing depth was presumed by presence/absence analyses. A later analysis found common viral pathogens apparently linked to several of the most significant clusters.

As regards this clone: Its antigen is not identified.

This PCR relied on a set of 60 Vbeta primers and 13 Jbeta primers. Profiling relied on immunoSEQ multiplex PCR, and the TCRdb table lists in-frame clones only, not all of them. The sample has approximately 110,000 clones; over 80% are singletons. The CDR3 is made up of 13 amino acids. V dropped 4 bases and J dropped 8 bases, with 14 bases sitting between them. Germline V CDR1 and CDR2: MNHNY, SVGAGI (reference sequence). All the people who gave samples were healthy bone marrow donors. The TCR comes from a man in his thirties or forties in good health and CMV-seropositive. The rearrangement uses TRBV6-6 and TRBJ1-2, with D possibly being TRBD1 (5 bases). The sample comprised PBMCs. In DNA, the CDR3 is TGTGCCAGCAGTTCATTCACGACAGAGGGCTACACCTTC. It translates to CASSSFTTEGYTF.